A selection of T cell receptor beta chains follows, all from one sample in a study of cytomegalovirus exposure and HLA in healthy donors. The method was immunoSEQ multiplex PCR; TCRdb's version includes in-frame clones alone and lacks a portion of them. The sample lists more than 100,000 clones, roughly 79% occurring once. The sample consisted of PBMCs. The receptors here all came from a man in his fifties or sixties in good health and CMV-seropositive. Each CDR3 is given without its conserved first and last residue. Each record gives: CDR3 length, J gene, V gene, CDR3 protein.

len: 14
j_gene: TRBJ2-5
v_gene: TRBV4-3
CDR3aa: ASSFSPLAGDETQY

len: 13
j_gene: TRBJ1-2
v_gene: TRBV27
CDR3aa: ASSLGTGTWCGYT

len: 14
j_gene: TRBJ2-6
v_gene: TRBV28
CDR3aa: ASSLWGVSGANVLT

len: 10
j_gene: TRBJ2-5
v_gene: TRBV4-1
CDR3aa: ASSQDRGTQY

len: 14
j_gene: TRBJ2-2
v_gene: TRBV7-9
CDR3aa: SSSPQAGSLTGELF

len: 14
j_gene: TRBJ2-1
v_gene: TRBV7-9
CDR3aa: ASSFPVGLGYNEQF

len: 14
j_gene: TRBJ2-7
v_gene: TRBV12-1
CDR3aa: ASSSRVAGSSYEQY

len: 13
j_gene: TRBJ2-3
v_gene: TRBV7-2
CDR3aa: ASSLVGASTDTQY

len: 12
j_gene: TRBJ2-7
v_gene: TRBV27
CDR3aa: ASRIQGDSYEQY

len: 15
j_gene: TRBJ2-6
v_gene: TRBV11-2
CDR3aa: ASSLPGSPPGANVLT

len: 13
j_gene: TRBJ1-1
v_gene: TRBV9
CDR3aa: ASSGGRGMNTEAF

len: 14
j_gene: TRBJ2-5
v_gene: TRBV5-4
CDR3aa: ASSLISGQGLETQY

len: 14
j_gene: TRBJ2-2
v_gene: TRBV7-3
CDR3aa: ASSPAGDLNTGELF

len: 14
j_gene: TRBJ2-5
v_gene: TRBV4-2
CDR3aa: ASSQAGGRAEETQY

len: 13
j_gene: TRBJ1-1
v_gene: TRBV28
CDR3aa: ASSFWGRENTEAF

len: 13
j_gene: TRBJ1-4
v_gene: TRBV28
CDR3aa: ASSLSPQVPEKLF

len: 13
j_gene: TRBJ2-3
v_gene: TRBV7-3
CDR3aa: ASSLLAGVQDTQY